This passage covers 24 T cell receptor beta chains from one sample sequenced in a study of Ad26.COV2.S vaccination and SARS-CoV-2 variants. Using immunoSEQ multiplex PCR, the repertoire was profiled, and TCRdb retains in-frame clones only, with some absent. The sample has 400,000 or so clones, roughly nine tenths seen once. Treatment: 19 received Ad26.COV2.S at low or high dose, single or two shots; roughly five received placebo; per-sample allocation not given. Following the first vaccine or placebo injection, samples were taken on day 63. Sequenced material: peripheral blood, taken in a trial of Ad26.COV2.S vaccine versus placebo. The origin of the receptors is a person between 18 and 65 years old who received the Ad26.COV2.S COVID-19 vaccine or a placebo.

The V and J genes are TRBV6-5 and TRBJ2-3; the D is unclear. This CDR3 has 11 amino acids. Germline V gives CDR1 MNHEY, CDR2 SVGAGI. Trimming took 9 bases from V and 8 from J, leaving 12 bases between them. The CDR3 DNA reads TGTGCCAGTCTCGATATGGCTACGCAGTATTTT. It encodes CASLDMATQYF.

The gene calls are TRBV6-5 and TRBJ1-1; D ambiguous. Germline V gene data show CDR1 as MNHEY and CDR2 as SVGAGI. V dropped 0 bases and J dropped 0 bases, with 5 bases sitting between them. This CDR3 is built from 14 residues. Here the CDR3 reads CASSYSRLNTEAFF. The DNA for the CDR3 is TGTGCCAGCAGTTACTCCCGATTGAACACTGAAGCTTTCTTT.

The CDR3 here is CASSTGLAGGSGETQYF. CDR3 DNA: TGTGCCAGCAGCACGGGACTAGCGGGGGGGTCTGGTGAGACCCAGTACTTC. The V and J genes are TRBV7-2 and TRBJ2-5, with 16 bases lining up with TRBD2. Germline V gives CDR1 SGHTA, CDR2 FQGNSA. Trimming removed 5 bases from V and 5 bases from J; junction bases left unmatched: 8. The CDR3 sequence is 17 residues long.

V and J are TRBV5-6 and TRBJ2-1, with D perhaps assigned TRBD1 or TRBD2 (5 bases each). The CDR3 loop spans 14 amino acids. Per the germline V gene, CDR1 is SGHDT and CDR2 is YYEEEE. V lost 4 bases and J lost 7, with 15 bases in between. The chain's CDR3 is CASSRDGLWNEQFF. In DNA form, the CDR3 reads TGTGCCAGCAGCAGGGACGGGTTGTGGAATGAGCAGTTCTTC.

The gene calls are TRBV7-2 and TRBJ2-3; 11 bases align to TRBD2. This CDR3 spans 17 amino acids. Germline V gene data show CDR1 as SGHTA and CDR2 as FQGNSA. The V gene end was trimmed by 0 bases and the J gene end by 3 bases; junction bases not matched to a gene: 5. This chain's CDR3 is CASSLARTSGSTDTQYF. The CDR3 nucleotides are TGTGCCAGCAGCTTAGCAAGGACTAGCGGGTCTACAGATACGCAGTATTTT.

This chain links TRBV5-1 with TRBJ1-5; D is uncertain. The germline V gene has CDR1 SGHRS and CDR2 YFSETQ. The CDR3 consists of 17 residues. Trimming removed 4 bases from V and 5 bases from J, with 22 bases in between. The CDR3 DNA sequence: TGCGCCAGCAGCCCCTCACCCGGACTAGGGTTTGATCAGCCCCAGCATTTT. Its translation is CASSPSPGLGFDQPQHF.

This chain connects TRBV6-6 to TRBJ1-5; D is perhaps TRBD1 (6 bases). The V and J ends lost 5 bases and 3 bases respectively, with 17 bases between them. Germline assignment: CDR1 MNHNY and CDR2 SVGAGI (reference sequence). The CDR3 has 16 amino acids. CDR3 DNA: TGTGCCAGCAGTCCCCCGGCAGGGACATCCAATCAGCCCCAGCATTTT. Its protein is CASSPPAGTSNQPQHF.

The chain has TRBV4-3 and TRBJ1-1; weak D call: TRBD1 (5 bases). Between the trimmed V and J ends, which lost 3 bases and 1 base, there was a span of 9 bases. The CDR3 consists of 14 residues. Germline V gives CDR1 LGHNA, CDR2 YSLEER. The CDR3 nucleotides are TGCGCCAGCAGCCATACTGACAGGAACACTGAAGCTTTCTTT. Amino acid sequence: CASSHTDRNTEAFF.

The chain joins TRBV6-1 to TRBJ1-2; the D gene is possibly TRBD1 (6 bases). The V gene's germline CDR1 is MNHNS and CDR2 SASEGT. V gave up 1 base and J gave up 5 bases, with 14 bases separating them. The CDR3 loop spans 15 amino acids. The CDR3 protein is CASSEVGGEGYGYTF. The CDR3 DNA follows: TGTGCCAGCAGTGAAGTGGGGGGCGAGGGTTATGGCTACACCTTC.

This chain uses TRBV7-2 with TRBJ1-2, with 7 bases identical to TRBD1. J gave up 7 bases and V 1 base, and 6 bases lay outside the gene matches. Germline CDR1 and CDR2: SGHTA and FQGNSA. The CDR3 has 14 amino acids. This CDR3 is CASSLDRGWFGYTF. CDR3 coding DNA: TGTGCCAGCAGCTTAGACAGGGGTTGGTTTGGCTACACCTTC. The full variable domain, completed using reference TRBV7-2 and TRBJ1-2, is GAGVSQSPSNKVTEKGKDVELRCDPISGHTALYWYRQSLGQGLEFLIYFQGNSAPDKSGLPSDRFSAERTGGSVSTLTIQRTQQEDSAVYLCASSLDRGWFGYTFGSGTRLTVV.

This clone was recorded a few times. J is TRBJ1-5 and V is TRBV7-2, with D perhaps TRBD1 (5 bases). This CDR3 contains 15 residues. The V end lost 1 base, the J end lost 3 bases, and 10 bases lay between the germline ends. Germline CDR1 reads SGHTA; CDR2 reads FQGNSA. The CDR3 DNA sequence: TGTGCCAGCAGCTTAGGGGGGAGGCACAATCAGCCCCAGCATTTT. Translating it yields CASSLGGRHNQPQHF. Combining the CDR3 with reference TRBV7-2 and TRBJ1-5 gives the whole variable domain GAGVSQSPSNKVTEKGKDVELRCDPISGHTALYWYRQSLGQGLEFLIYFQGNSAPDKSGLPSDRFSAERTGGSVSTLTIQRTQQEDSAVYLCASSLGGRHNQPQHFGDGTRLSIL.

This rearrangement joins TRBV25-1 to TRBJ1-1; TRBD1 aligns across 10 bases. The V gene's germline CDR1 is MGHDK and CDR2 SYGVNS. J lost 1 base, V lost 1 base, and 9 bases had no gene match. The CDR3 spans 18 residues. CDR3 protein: CASSEFFPGQGRNTEAFF. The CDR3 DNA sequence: TGTGCCAGCAGTGAATTTTTCCCGGGACAGGGGAGGAACACTGAAGCTTTCTTT.

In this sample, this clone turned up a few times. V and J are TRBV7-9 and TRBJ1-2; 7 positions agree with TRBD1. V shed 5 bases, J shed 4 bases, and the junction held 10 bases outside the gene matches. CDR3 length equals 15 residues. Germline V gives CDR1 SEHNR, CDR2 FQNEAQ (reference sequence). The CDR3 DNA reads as TGTGCCAGCAGCCCCGAGGGGGCCAGGAGCTATGGCTACACCTTC. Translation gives CASSPEGARSYGYTF.

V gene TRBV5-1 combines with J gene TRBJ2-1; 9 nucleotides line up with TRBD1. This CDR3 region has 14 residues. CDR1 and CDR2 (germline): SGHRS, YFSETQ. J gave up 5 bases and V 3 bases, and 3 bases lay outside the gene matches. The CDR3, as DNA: TGCGCCAGCAGCTCTAGACAGGGGGACAATGAGCAGTTCTTC. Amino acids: CASSSRQGDNEQFF.

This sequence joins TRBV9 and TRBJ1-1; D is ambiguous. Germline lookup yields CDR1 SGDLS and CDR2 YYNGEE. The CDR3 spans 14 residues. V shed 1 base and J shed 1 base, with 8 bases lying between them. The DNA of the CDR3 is TGTGCCAGCAGCGTAACAGACAAGAACACTGAAGCTTTCTTT. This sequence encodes CASSVTDKNTEAFF.

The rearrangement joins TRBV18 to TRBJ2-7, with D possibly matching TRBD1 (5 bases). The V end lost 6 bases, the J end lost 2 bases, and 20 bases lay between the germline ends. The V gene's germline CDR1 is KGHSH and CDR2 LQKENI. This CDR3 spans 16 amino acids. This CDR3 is CASSHKDIFLPYEQYF. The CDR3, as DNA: TGTGCCAGCTCCCACAAGGACATATTTCTCCCCTACGAGCAGTACTTC.

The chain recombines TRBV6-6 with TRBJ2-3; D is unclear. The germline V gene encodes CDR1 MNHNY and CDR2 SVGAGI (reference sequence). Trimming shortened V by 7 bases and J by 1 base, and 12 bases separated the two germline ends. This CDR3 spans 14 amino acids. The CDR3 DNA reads TGTGCCAGCACTGGACGGATAGGCACAGATACGCAGTATTTT. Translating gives CASTGRIGTDTQYF.

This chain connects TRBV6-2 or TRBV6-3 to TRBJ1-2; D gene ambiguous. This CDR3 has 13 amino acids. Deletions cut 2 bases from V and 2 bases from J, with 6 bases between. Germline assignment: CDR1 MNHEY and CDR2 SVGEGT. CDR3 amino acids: CASSYEENYGYTF. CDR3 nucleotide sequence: TGTGCCAGCAGTTACGAGGAAAACTATGGCTACACCTTC.

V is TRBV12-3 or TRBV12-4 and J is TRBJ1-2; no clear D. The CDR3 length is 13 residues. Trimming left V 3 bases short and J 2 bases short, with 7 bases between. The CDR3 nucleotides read TGTGCCAGCAGTTTTAGGGTGAACTATGGCTACACCTTC. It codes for CASSFRVNYGYTF.

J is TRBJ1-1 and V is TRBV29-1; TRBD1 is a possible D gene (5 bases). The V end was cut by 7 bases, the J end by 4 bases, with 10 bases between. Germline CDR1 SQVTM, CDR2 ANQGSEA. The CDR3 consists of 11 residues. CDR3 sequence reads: CSANGGTEAFF. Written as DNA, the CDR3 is TGCAGCGCCAATGGGGGCACTGAAGCTTTCTTT.

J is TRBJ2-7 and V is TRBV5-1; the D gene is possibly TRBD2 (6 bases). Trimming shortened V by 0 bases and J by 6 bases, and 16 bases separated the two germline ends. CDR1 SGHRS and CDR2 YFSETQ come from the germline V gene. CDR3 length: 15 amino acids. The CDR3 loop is CASSLAAGSGVEQYF. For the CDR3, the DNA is TGCGCCAGCAGCTTGGCGGCGGGGTCCGGGGTCGAGCAGTACTTC.

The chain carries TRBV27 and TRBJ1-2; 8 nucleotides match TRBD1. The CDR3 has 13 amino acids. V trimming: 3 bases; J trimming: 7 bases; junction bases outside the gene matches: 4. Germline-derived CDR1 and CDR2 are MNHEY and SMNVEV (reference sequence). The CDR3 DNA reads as TGTGCCAGCAGTTTCGGACAGGGAAGTGGCTACACCTTC. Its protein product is CASSFGQGSGYTF.

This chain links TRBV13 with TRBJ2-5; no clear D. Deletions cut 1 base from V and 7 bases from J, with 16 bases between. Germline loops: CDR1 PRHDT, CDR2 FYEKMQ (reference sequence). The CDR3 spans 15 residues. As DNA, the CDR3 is TGTGCCAGCAGCTTAGACAGCTGGCGTCCAGGGACCCAGTACTTC. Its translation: CASSLDSWRPGTQYF.

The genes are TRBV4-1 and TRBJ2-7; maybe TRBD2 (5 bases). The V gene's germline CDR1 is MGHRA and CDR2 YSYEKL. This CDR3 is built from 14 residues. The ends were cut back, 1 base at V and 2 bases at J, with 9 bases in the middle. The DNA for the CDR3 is TGCGCCAGCAGCCAAGTACCCGGGGCCTACGAGCAGTACTTC. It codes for CASSQVPGAYEQYF.